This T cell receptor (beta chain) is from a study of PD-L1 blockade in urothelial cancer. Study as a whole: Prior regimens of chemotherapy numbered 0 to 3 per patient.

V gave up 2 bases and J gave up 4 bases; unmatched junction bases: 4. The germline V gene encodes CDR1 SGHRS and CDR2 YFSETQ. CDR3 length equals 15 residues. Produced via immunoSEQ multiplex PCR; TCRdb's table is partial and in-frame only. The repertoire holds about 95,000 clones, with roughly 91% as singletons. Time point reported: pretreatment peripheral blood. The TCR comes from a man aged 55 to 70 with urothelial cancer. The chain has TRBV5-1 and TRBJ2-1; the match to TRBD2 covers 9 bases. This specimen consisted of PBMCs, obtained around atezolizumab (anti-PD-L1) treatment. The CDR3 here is CASSFPTSGYNEQFF. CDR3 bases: TGCGCCAGCAGCTTTCCGACTAGCGGTTACAATGAGCAGTTCTTC.